These 9 T cell receptor beta chains were all obtained from the same sample, sequenced in a study of a mutant IDH1 vaccine in newly diagnosed glioma (dated by TCRdb to the early 2020s). Taken with the paper, the label for time point translates to: week 11, during vaccination. Each vaccine dose was 300 ug of a 20-mer mutant IDH1 peptide in Montanide, given subcutaneously with topical imiquimod. Libraries were built with the immunoSEQ multiplex PCR assay. Sourced from immuneACCESS, this table was stored by TCRdb with only in-frame sequences that have V and J called. A share of the clones is absent; for the studies checked, an unresolved V gene accounts for under half, and the remainder has no known explanation. The sample table contains roughly 120,000 clones; only one count was recorded for roughly 78% of them. In total, the top ten clones hold 4.5% to 7% of the sample. The antigens of these receptors remain unknown.

The sample consisted of PBMCs, taken from a glioma patient whose treatment included an IDH1 peptide vaccine. The receptors originated from a man aged 35-49 years with glioma.

The rearrangement links TRBV5-4 to TRBJ1-2; D is uncertain. The V gene lost 5 bases and the J gene lost 8 bases, with 13 bases spanning the gap. There are 12 residues in the CDR3. Germline V gene data show CDR1 as SGHNT and CDR2 as YYREEE (reference sequence). This CDR3 is CASSLTETGYTF. For the CDR3, the DNA is TGTGCCAGCAGTCTCACAGAGACCGGCTACACCTTC. The whole variable domain, filled in from reference TRBV5-4 and TRBJ1-2, reads ETGVTQSPTHLIKTRGQQVTLRCSSQSGHNTVSWYQQALGQGPQFIFQYYREEENGRGNFPPRFSGLQFPNYSSELNVNALELDDSALYLCASSLTETGYTFGSGTRLTVV.

The chain employs TRBV7-9 and TRBJ2-7, with unresolved D. Looked up from germline, CDR1 is SEHNR and CDR2 is FQNEAQ (reference sequence). Trimming left V 3 bases short and J 1 base short, with 7 bases between. The CDR3 has 13 residues. In nucleotides, the CDR3 is TGTGCCAGCAGCTTTCGGAGTTCCTACGAGCAGTACTTC. Protein sequence: CASSFRSSYEQYF.

The chain links TRBV5-1 to TRBJ1-6; D is uncertain. Trimming left V 0 bases short and J 7 bases short, with 11 bases between. Germline assignment: CDR1 SGHRS and CDR2 YFSETQ. The CDR3 length is 15 residues. DNA for the CDR3: TGCGCCAGCAGCTTGGAACCAAGAATGAATTCACCCCTCCACTTT. The encoded protein is CASSLEPRMNSPLHF. Variable domain in full (rest from reference TRBV5-1 and TRBJ1-6): KAGVTQTPRYLIKTRGQQVTLSCSPISGHRSVSWYQQTPGQGLQFLFEYFSETQRNKGNFPGRFSGRQFSNSRSEMNVSTLELGDSALYLCASSLEPRMNSPLHFGNGTRLTVT.

This clone was seen only once. The gene calls are TRBV4-1 and TRBJ1-5; TRBD1 is a possible D gene (6 bases). CDR1 is MGHRA, CDR2 YSYEKL, per germline. Deletions cut 1 base from V and 4 bases from J, with 11 bases between. CDR3 length equals 15 residues. CDR3 in DNA: TGCGCCAGCAGCCAAGTGAGGGACAAAAATCAGCCCCAGCATTTT. This sequence encodes CASSQVRDKNQPQHF.

This chain links TRBV7-9 with TRBJ2-1, with unresolved D. CDR1 is SEHNR, CDR2 FQNEAQ, per germline (reference sequence). V lost 5 bases, J lost 0 bases, and 11 bases lay in between. The CDR3 is 15 amino acids. CDR3 residues: CASSHPADSYNEQFF. CDR3 nucleotide sequence: TGTGCCAGCAGCCACCCCGCGGACTCCTACAATGAGCAGTTCTTC.

J is TRBJ2-1 and V is TRBV6-5; TRBD2 matches 12 bases. CDR3 length equals 15 residues. The V gene's germline CDR1 is MNHEY and CDR2 SVGAGI. J lost 6 bases, V lost 6 bases, and 6 bases had no gene match. The CDR3 DNA follows: TGTGCCAGCAGCCGGACTAGCGGGAAAATCAATGAGCAGTTCTTC. Translating gives CASSRTSGKINEQFF.

In its sample, this clone was seen once. This sequence joins TRBV7-3 and TRBJ2-1, with TRBD2 identical over 10 bases. The CDR3 covers 18 residues. CDR1 and CDR2 from the germline V gene are SGHTA and FQGTGA. The ends lost 0 bases at V and 4 bases at J; junction bases unmatched: 9. CDR3 in DNA: TGTGCCAGCAGCTTAACGGGTCCTAGCGGGAGACCTTACAATGAGCAGTTCTTC. It codes for CASSLTGPSGRPYNEQFF.

A few counts support this clone. The rearrangement uses TRBV2 and TRBJ1-5; 7 nucleotides match TRBD1. V gave up 6 bases and J gave up 4 bases; unmatched junction bases: 3. The CDR3 contains 13 residues. Germline lookup yields CDR1 SNHLY and CDR2 FYNNEI. CDR3 region: CASRTGINQPQHF. CDR3 coding DNA: TGTGCCAGCAGGACAGGGATTAATCAGCCCCAGCATTTT.

The CDR3 DNA is TGTGCCTGGAGTTTGGGGAAACTGACCGGGGAGCTGTTTTTT. As protein: CAWSLGKLTGELFF. This chain joins TRBV30 and TRBJ2-2, with D unresolved. Trimming stripped 2 bases from V and 5 bases from J, with 12 bases between. This CDR3 is 14 amino acids long. Germline loops: CDR1 GTSNPN, CDR2 SVGIG (reference sequence).